The 28 T cell receptor beta chains below all came from one sample that was sequenced in a study of blood T cell repertoires in COVID-19. Sequencing was performed with immunoSEQ multiplex PCR; in TCRdb, only in-frame clones are kept and a portion is missing. The sample lists some 230,000 clones, roughly four fifths occurring once. The source material was peripheral blood. Receptor source: a woman aged 55 to 70 with acute or convalescent COVID-19.

This clone was seen only once. The chain employs TRBV11-2 and TRBJ2-2, with D tentatively TRBD2 (6 bases). Trimming removed 2 bases at V and 5 bases at J, with 9 bases between. The germline V gene has CDR1 SGHAT and CDR2 FQNNGV. CDR3 length: 14 residues. CDR3 protein: CASSLFGGTGELFF. The CDR3 bases are TGTGCCAGCAGCTTATTTGGGGGGACCGGGGAGCTGTTTTTT.

This clone was seen more than once but under ten times. CDR3 protein: CASSYSTGANSPLHF. CDR3 bases: TGTGCCAGCAGTTACTCTACAGGGGCTAATTCACCCCTCCACTTT. The rearrangement links TRBV6-5 to TRBJ1-6; 7 nucleotides align to TRBD1. The CDR3 contains 15 residues. With V trimmed by 0 bases and J by 6 bases, 2 bases remained unmatched. Germline lookup yields CDR1 MNHEY and CDR2 SVGAGI.

The chain is built from TRBV28 and TRBJ1-2; TRBD1 agrees at 8 bases. The trim removed 4 bases at V and 8 bases at J, leaving 12 bases unmatched. The CDR3 loop spans 15 amino acids. The V gene's germline CDR1 is MDHEN and CDR2 SYDVKM. The CDR3 region has the DNA TGTGCCAGCAGTTCAACCCTCAGGGGGCGAGGAGGCTACACCTTC. Translation gives CASSSTLRGRGGYTF.

This clone was seen only once. The rearrangement joins TRBV30 to TRBJ1-1; a weak D match, TRBD1 (5 bases). Germline V lookup: CDR1 GTSNPN, CDR2 SVGIG (reference sequence). The CDR3 is 13 residues long. The germline V and J ends were trimmed by 0 bases and 4 bases, with 9 bases remaining between them. The CDR3 sequence: CAWSVLQGTEAFF. The CDR3 coding sequence is TGTGCCTGGAGTGTACTTCAGGGCACTGAAGCTTTCTTT.

The chain combines TRBV6-5 with TRBJ2-3; the match to TRBD2 covers 7 bases. This CDR3 is 15 amino acids long. In germline, CDR1 is MNHEY, CDR2 SVGAGI. After removal of 2 bases from V and 2 bases from J, the junction contained 4 bases not matched to a gene. This CDR3 is CASSYGGGYTDTQYF. CDR3 nucleotides: TGTGCCAGCAGTTACGGGGGGGGGTACACAGATACGCAGTATTTT.

V and J are TRBV5-6 and TRBJ1-3; 7 positions match TRBD1. The CDR3 totals 18 residues. Germline loops: CDR1 SGHDT, CDR2 YYEEEE. With 2 bases clipped from V and 0 bases from J, the junction kept 11 bases outside the gene matches. The CDR3, as DNA: TGTGCCAGCAGCTTCGCGGGGACAGCCCGCTACTCTGGAAACACCATATATTTT. This sequence encodes CASSFAGTARYSGNTIYF.

This chain links TRBV6-5 with TRBJ1-4; a weak D match, TRBD1 (5 bases). Germline lookup yields CDR1 MNHEY and CDR2 SVGAGI. Trimming stripped 8 bases from V and 0 bases from J, with 13 bases between. This CDR3 is 15 amino acids long. CDR3 loop: CASRGTPTTNEKLFF. The CDR3 nucleotides are TGTGCCAGCCGGGGGACCCCAACAACTAATGAAAAACTGTTTTTT.

The V gene is TRBV6-1, the J gene TRBJ1-6; D is possibly TRBD1 (5 bases). Per germline, CDR1 MNHNS and CDR2 SASEGT. Deletions cut 3 bases from V and 11 bases from J, with 14 bases between. CDR3 length equals 14 residues. CDR3 nucleotides: TGTGCCAGCAGTGACCTTCAGGGTTCGACACCCCTCCACTTT. Translation gives CASSDLQGSTPLHF.

The rearrangement links TRBV18 to TRBJ1-5; 7 bases line up with TRBD1. Per germline, CDR1 KGHSH and CDR2 LQKENI. There are 16 residues in the CDR3. Trimming took 1 base from V and 4 from J; bases not matched to a gene: 7. Here the CDR3 DNA reads TGTGCCAGCTCACCACTATCCCTGGACAGGAATCAGCCCCAGCATTTT. This translates into CASSPLSLDRNQPQHF.

The V and J genes are TRBV3-1 (or the pseudogene TRBV3-2) and TRBJ2-4, with 9 bases fitting TRBD2. V gave up 2 bases and J gave up 0 bases; unmatched junction bases: 5. Germline-derived CDR1 and CDR2 are LGHDT and YNNKEL (reference sequence). The CDR3 has 17 amino acids. DNA for the CDR3: TGTGCCAGCAGCCAATCTACACTAGCGGGAGCCAAAAACATTCAGTACTTC. This gives the protein CASSQSTLAGAKNIQYF.

V is TRBV27 and J is TRBJ1-2; D call uncertain. This CDR3 is 14 amino acids long. V shed 6 bases and J shed 0 bases, with 11 bases lying between them. Looked up from germline, CDR1 is MNHEY and CDR2 is SMNVEV (reference sequence). CDR3 sequence: CASRKDSANYGYTF. The CDR3 DNA is TGTGCCAGCAGGAAGGACTCGGCTAACTATGGCTACACCTTC.

The chain carries TRBV18 and TRBJ2-1; 8 bases map to TRBD2. Germline lookup yields CDR1 KGHSH and CDR2 LQKENI. Trimming at V came to 0 bases and at J to 8 bases, leaving 9 bases not matched to a gene. The CDR3 has 16 residues. CDR3 in amino acids: CASSPPMRGALYEQFF. CDR3 DNA: TGTGCCAGCTCACCACCTATGCGGGGGGCCTTGTATGAGCAGTTCTTC.

The rearrangement joins TRBV5-1 to TRBJ1-6, with D tentatively TRBD1 (6 bases). Germline loops: CDR1 SGHRS, CDR2 YFSETQ. Trimming removed 0 bases from V and 7 bases from J, with 14 bases in between. CDR3 length: 16 amino acids. The chain's CDR3 is CASSLGQEFKNSPLHF. The CDR3 DNA is TGCGCCAGCAGCTTGGGACAGGAATTTAAGAATTCACCCCTCCACTTT. Complete variable domain (other parts from reference TRBV5-1 and TRBJ1-6): KAGVTQTPRYLIKTRGQQVTLSCSPISGHRSVSWYQQTPGQGLQFLFEYFSETQRNKGNFPGRFSGRQFSNSRSEMNVSTLELGDSALYLCASSLGQEFKNSPLHFGNGTRLTVT.

With respect to this clone: Within the sample, other DNA sequences also encode this same CDR3. The chain joins TRBV4-2 to TRBJ2-1; 10 nucleotides agree with TRBD2. V shed 4 bases and J 1 base; nucleotides not matched to a gene: 1. The CDR3 is 15 residues long. Germline CDR1 and CDR2: LGHNA and YNFKEQ. This CDR3 is CASSLSGGSYNEQFF. The CDR3 bases are TGTGCCAGCAGCCTTAGCGGGGGGTCCTACAATGAGCAGTTCTTC.

The chain couples TRBV18 to TRBJ2-2; maybe TRBD2 (5 bases). Deletions cut 2 bases from V and 8 bases from J, with 9 bases between. There are 13 residues in the CDR3. CDR1 and CDR2 (germline): KGHSH, LQKENI. As DNA, the CDR3 is TGTGCCAGCTCACCAGGACTGTTAGGGGAGCTGTTTTTT. This encodes CASSPGLLGELFF.

The gene calls are TRBV19 and TRBJ2-2; 7 bases are shared with TRBD1. Germline V gene data show CDR1 as LNHDA and CDR2 as SQIVND (reference sequence). Unmatched junction bases numbered 14, after V lost 6 bases and J lost 4 bases. The CDR3 contains 17 residues. The CDR3 protein is CASRKNPGQRGTGELFF. The DNA for the CDR3 is TGTGCCAGTAGAAAAAACCCGGGACAGAGAGGCACCGGGGAGCTGTTTTTT.

The sample holds one count of this clone. The chain joins TRBV12-3 or TRBV12-4 to TRBJ1-5; D is undetermined. This CDR3 region has 12 residues. Trimming took off 4 bases at V and 7 bases at J, with 8 bases between the two ends. CDR3 DNA sequence: TGTGCCAGCAGTTCAACTTTGCAGCCCCAGCATTTT. Translating gives CASSSTLQPQHF.

The rearrangement joins TRBV5-4 to TRBJ2-3; TRBD1 might be the D (6 bases). The CDR3 runs 15 residues. V dropped 2 bases and J dropped 4 bases, with 14 bases sitting between them. Germline CDR1 SGHNT, CDR2 YYREEE (reference sequence). CDR3 coding DNA: TGTGCCAGCAGCTTCGAACAGGGTCTAGCAGATACGCAGTATTTT. Its translation: CASSFEQGLADTQYF.

The CDR3 coding sequence is TGTGCCAGCAGCAAAGGGGGACAGGTGAAGCCAGGCGGATATAATTCACCCCTCCACTTT. It is translated as CASSKGGQVKPGGYNSPLHF. The rearrangement links TRBV21-1 to TRBJ1-6; the DNA was not compared with TRBD1, the D call given in the table. TRBV21-1 is given as a pseudogene. The length of the CDR3 is 20 residues.

This clone was observed once. This rearrangement joins TRBV4-2 to TRBJ2-3; D is perhaps TRBD2 (6 bases). The germline gives CDR1 LGHNA, CDR2 YNFKEQ. This CDR3 is built from 16 residues. The ends were cut back, 0 bases at V and 7 bases at J, with 17 bases in the middle. CDR3 loop: CASSQEIGGGENTQYF. Written as DNA, the CDR3 is TGTGCCAGCAGCCAAGAAATCGGTGGCGGGGAAAATACGCAGTATTTT.

The chain couples TRBV21-1 to TRBJ1-2. TRBV21-1 is classified as a pseudogene. This CDR3 contains 17 residues. As DNA, the CDR3 is TGTGCCAGCAGCAAATTGAAATGGGAGGATTCTAACTATGGCTACACCTTC. Translated, it gives CASSKLKWEDSNYGYTF.

V gene TRBV19 combines with J gene TRBJ1-5, with a possible D match to TRBD1 (6 bases). The CDR3 runs to 16 residues. Deletions cut 2 bases from V and 3 bases from J, with 14 bases between. Germline V gene lookup returns CDR1 LNHDA and CDR2 SQIVND (reference sequence). The CDR3 is CASSIRDKGVNQPQHF. The CDR3 coding sequence is TGTGCCAGTAGTATACGGGACAAGGGGGTCAATCAGCCCCAGCATTTT.

This rearrangement joins TRBV2 to TRBJ1-5, with TRBD1 as a possible D gene (6 bases). V lost 6 bases and J 6 bases, leaving 12 bases between the germline ends. The CDR3 length is 13 residues. Germline V gives CDR1 SNHLY, CDR2 FYNNEI. In DNA, the CDR3 is TGTGCCAGCAGACAGGGTTCGGGTCAGCCCCAGCATTTT. It encodes CASRQGSGQPQHF.

The chain joins TRBV19 to TRBJ1-2, with 7 bases that match TRBD1. Unmatched junction bases numbered 8, after V lost 6 bases and J lost 4 bases. Germline assignment: CDR1 LNHDA and CDR2 SQIVND (reference sequence). CDR3 length: 14 amino acids. CDR3: CASSIAGTAYGYTF. The DNA for the CDR3 is TGTGCCAGTAGCATCGCCGGGACAGCCTATGGCTACACCTTC.

The rearrangement joins TRBV13 to TRBJ2-3; 7 nucleotides align to TRBD1. Per germline, CDR1 PRHDT and CDR2 FYEKMQ (reference sequence). V gave up 5 bases and J gave up 0 bases; unmatched junction bases: 20. The CDR3 has 20 residues. The CDR3 region has the DNA TGTGCCAGCAGCAGCCTTTACTCGTCAGGGGGAGACTCTAGCACAGATACGCAGTATTTT. Residues: CASSSLYSSGGDSSTDTQYF.

This chain links TRBV18 with TRBJ1-6, with D possibly matching TRBD1 (5 bases). Trimming took off 3 bases at V and 4 bases at J, with 7 bases between the two ends. CDR3 length: 14 amino acids. Per the germline V gene, CDR1 is KGHSH and CDR2 is LQKENI. This chain's CDR3 is CASSPDSYNSPLHF. The CDR3 nucleotides are TGTGCCAGCTCACCTGACAGTTATAATTCACCCCTCCACTTT.

The V and J genes are TRBV7-2 and TRBJ1-2; 7 nucleotides align to TRBD1. CDR3 length: 14 residues. CDR1 is SGHTA, CDR2 FQGNSA, per germline. V shed 2 bases and J 8 bases; nucleotides not matched to a gene: 8. The CDR3: CASSLRLTGLGYTF. DNA of the CDR3: TGTGCCAGCAGCTTACGGCTGACAGGGCTCGGCTACACCTTC.

V and J are TRBV5-1 and TRBJ1-3; a possible D gene is TRBD1 (6 bases). Per germline, CDR1 SGHRS and CDR2 YFSETQ. The CDR3 is made up of 15 amino acids. V lost 0 bases and J 2 bases, leaving 9 bases between the germline ends. Here the CDR3 DNA reads TGCGCCAGCAGCTTGGAGACAGGAGCTGGAAACACCATATATTTT. Translation gives CASSLETGAGNTIYF.